A single T cell receptor (beta chain) is shown here with its context. Antigen unknown. Germline CDR1 LNHDA, CDR2 SQIVND (reference sequence). V was pared by 6 bases and J by 9 bases, with 12 bases of the junction left unmatched. The length of the CDR3 is 15 residues. This entry comes from a study of radiotherapy plus CTLA-4 blockade in lung cancer. Study as a whole: Among all patients, approximately 17% showed objective responses, while 30% to 35% had disease control.

Those patients who had chemo-refractory metastatic non-small-cell lung cancer were given focal radiation along with CTLA-4 blockade through ipilimumab. Clones were sequenced by immunoSEQ multiplex PCR, and TCRdb holds only the in-frame ones, with some missing. The data contain around 85,000 clones, about 90% of them singletons. Study results and caveats: Reportedly, early blood T cell clone dynamics best predicted response, with interferon-beta. TCR clones from tumors expanded in blood after radiotherapy plus ipilimumab.

The source was peripheral blood, collected from a patient treated with radiotherapy plus ipilimumab. The gene calls are TRBV19 and TRBJ2-1, with TRBD1 matching 9 bases. The clonotype originates from a human donor with non-small cell lung cancer who had a partial response to radiotherapy plus ipilimumab. This CDR3 reads CASSRRTGGYGEQFF. The CDR3, as DNA: TGTGCCAGTAGCCGTCGCACAGGGGGCTATGGTGAGCAGTTCTTC.